This record covers a single T cell receptor beta chain. The data belong to a study of technical replicates of blood from a handful of donors. Sequenced by immunoSEQ multiplex PCR; TCRdb stores in-frame clones only, minus some. The table lists approximately 75,000 clones, 80% to 90% of them singletons. Germline CDR1 and CDR2: SGDLS and YYNGEE. The CDR3 runs to 15 residues. Germline trimming cut 4 bases from V and 4 bases from J; bases unmatched to any gene: 5. This rearrangement joins TRBV9 to TRBJ2-3, with 11 bases fitting TRBD2. The receptor was isolated from a human donor in good health. Some clones in this sample may be carry-over from other donors' samples. What was sequenced was PBMCs. The CDR3 spells CASSTSGSSADTQYF. Written as DNA, the CDR3 is TGTGCCAGCAGCACTAGCGGGAGTTCCGCAGATACGCAGTATTTT. Filled out from reference TRBV9 and TRBJ2-3, the complete variable domain reads DSGVTQTPKHLITATGQRVTLRCSPRSGDLSVYWYQQSLDQGLQFLIQYYNGEERAKGNILERFSAQQFPDLHSELNLSSLELGDSALYFCASSTSGSSADTQYFGPGTRLTVL.